The 2 T cell receptor beta chains reported below all come from one sample, sequenced in a study of Ad26.COV2.S vaccination and SARS-CoV-2 variants. Treatment defined: roughly 19 received Ad26.COV2.S at low or high dose, single or two shots; about 5 received placebo; per-sample allocation not given. Repertoires come from day 63 after the first vaccine or placebo injection. Only in-frame clones appear in the TCRdb table, and some are missing; sequencing was by immunoSEQ multiplex PCR. The table shows more than 300,000 clones, with 88% occurring only once. Source: peripheral blood, taken in a trial of Ad26.COV2.S vaccine versus placebo. Every receptor here comes from a person between 18 and 65 years old who received the Ad26.COV2.S COVID-19 vaccine or a placebo.

This clone has only one observation. The J gene is TRBJ2-2, the V gene TRBV6-4, with D possibly TRBD2 on 6 matching bases. CDR1 MRHNA and CDR2 SNTAGT come from the germline V gene. With 5 bases removed from V and 2 bases from J, the gap between germline ends came to 9 bases. The length of the CDR3 is 14 residues. The CDR3 DNA sequence: TGTGCCAGCAGTCGGGAGATAAACACCGGGGAGCTGTTTTTT. Protein sequence: CASSREINTGELFF.

This clone appeared a few times. The genes are TRBV27 and TRBJ2-1, with D unclear. The CDR3 is 13 amino acids. V gave up 2 bases and J gave up 9 bases, with 11 bases separating them. Germline CDR1 is MNHEY and CDR2 is SMNVEV (reference sequence). The CDR3 loop is CASSLAAWGEQFF. The CDR3 region has the DNA TGTGCCAGCAGTTTAGCGGCCTGGGGTGAGCAGTTCTTC.